These 17 T cell receptor beta chains were sequenced from one sample in a study of technical replicates of blood from a few donors. TCRdb keeps only in-frame clones here, not all; method: immunoSEQ multiplex PCR. In the table there are 75,000 to 95,000 clones, 90% to 97% of which are singletons. The specimen sequenced was T cells isolated from PBMCs. Source of these receptors: a human donor in good health.

The genes are TRBV7-6 and TRBJ2-1, with 8 bases aligning to TRBD1. The J segment lost 8 bases and the V segment lost 1 base, leaving 7 bases of the junction unmatched. CDR3 size: 15 residues. CDR1 is SGHVS, CDR2 FNYEAQ, per germline. The CDR3 DNA follows: TGTGCCAGCAGCTTAGTCGGGGACAGGATCCATGAGCAGTTCTTC. Translated, it gives CASSLVGDRIHEQFF.

CDR3: CASNPTGVAGDTQYF. CDR3 sequence (DNA): TGTGCCAGCAACCCGACGGGAGTAGCTGGAGATACGCAGTATTTT. The chain employs TRBV7-3 and TRBJ2-3, with TRBD2 as a possible D gene (6 bases). The germline V and J ends were trimmed by 7 bases and 5 bases, with 19 bases remaining between them. The CDR3 has 15 residues. The germline CDR1 and CDR2 sequences are SGHTA and FQGTGA.

Notes on this clone: One junction end does not reproduce the germline sequence, and a read error may be involved. The chain combines TRBV7-7 with TRBJ2-6, with D perhaps matching TRBD1 (6 bases). This CDR3 has 18 residues. Germline lookup yields CDR1 SSHAT and CDR2 FNYEAQ (reference sequence). The CDR3 coding sequence is TGTGCTAGCAGCTTAGGGAGAGGCAGGGGCTCTGGGGCCAACGTCCTGACTTTC. Its protein is CASSLGRGRGSGANVLTF.

The chain employs TRBV7-6 and TRBJ2-3; the match to TRBD2 covers 11 bases. This CDR3 has 15 amino acids. Trimming took 5 bases from V and 1 from J; bases not matched to a gene: 2. CDR1 and CDR2 (germline): SGHVS, FNYEAQ. The CDR3 sequence: CASSASGRRTDTQYF. The CDR3 nucleotides are TGTGCCAGCAGCGCTAGCGGGAGGCGCACAGATACGCAGTATTTT.

The chain has TRBV4-1 and TRBJ2-7; 7 bases align to TRBD1. The CDR3 has 14 amino acids. Germline CDR1 MGHRA, CDR2 YSYEKL. Trimming removed 4 bases from V and 4 bases from J; junction bases left unmatched: 7. This CDR3 is CASSLRDSGYEQYF. CDR3 coding DNA: TGCGCCAGCAGCCTACGGGACAGTGGGTACGAGCAGTACTTC.

This chain joins TRBV5-4 and TRBJ1-4; D unresolved. Germline loops: CDR1 SGHNT, CDR2 YYREEE (reference sequence). The CDR3 runs 15 residues. Trimming removed 1 base at V and 3 bases at J, with 10 bases between. CDR3 amino acids: CASSLSGISNEKLFF. The CDR3 DNA follows: TGTGCCAGCAGCTTGTCCGGGATCTCTAATGAAAAACTGTTTTTT.

This chain uses TRBV27 with TRBJ2-5; tentative D call: TRBD1 (6 bases). Germline CDR1 MNHEY, CDR2 SMNVEV (reference sequence). The V and J ends lost 3 bases and 3 bases respectively, with 14 bases between them. The CDR3 is 15 amino acids. The CDR3 loop is CASSFLRTAEETQYF. The DNA of the CDR3 is TGTGCCAGCAGTTTCCTTCGGACAGCAGAAGAGACCCAGTACTTC.

V gene TRBV7-2 combines with J gene TRBJ2-7; no clear D. V shed 1 base and J shed 1 base, with 5 bases lying between them. This CDR3 is built from 13 residues. Germline CDR1 is SGHTA and CDR2 is FQGNSA. The CDR3, as DNA: TGTGCCAGCAGCTTAGATTTATCCTACGAGCAGTACTTC. Translation: CASSLDLSYEQYF.

The chain has TRBV7-2 and TRBJ2-5; perhaps TRBD2 as D (6 bases). Germline-derived CDR1 and CDR2 are SGHTA and FQGNSA. V lost 1 base and J 4 bases, leaving 10 bases between the germline ends. The CDR3 loop spans 14 amino acids. CDR3 residues: CASSLVVSGETQYF. The CDR3 DNA reads as TGTGCCAGCAGCTTAGTTGTTAGCGGAGAGACCCAGTACTTC.

The rearrangement joins TRBV27 to TRBJ1-1; D may be TRBD1 (5 bases). The V and J ends lost 2 bases and 4 bases respectively, with 14 bases between them. Germline V lookup: CDR1 MNHEY, CDR2 SMNVEV (reference sequence). CDR3 length equals 15 residues. This CDR3 is CASSLEGAVGTEAFF. CDR3 sequence (DNA): TGTGCCAGCAGTTTAGAAGGGGCGGTCGGCACTGAAGCTTTCTTT.

This chain links TRBV19 with TRBJ2-7, with 9 positions matching TRBD1. The trim removed 5 bases at V and 3 bases at J, leaving 5 bases unmatched. The CDR3 has 14 amino acids. Looked up from germline, CDR1 is LNHDA and CDR2 is SQIVND (reference sequence). This CDR3 reads CASSPGQGIYEQYF. The CDR3 DNA reads TGTGCCAGTAGTCCGGGACAGGGTATCTACGAGCAGTACTTC.

This chain links TRBV7-2 with TRBJ2-7; D is possibly TRBD2 (5 bases). Trimming removed 5 bases from V and 2 bases from J, with 10 bases in between. Germline CDR1 reads SGHTA; CDR2 reads FQGNSA. The CDR3 length is 13 residues. CDR3 residues: CASSPGVTYEQYF. Here the CDR3 DNA reads TGTGCCAGCAGCCCCGGGGTTACCTACGAGCAGTACTTC. The complete variable domain, with remaining parts taken from reference TRBV7-2 and TRBJ2-7, reads GAGVSQSPSNKVTEKGKDVELRCDPISGHTALYWYRQSLGQGLEFLIYFQGNSAPDKSGLPSDRFSAERTGGSVSTLTIQRTQQEDSAVYLCASSPGVTYEQYFGPGTRLTVT.

The chain couples TRBV7-9 to TRBJ2-5, with 8 nucleotides matching TRBD2. Trimming removed 5 bases from V and 13 bases from J; junction bases left unmatched: 15. The germline V gene has CDR1 SEHNR and CDR2 FQNEAQ (reference sequence). The CDR3 covers 14 residues. The CDR3 DNA sequence: TGTGCCAGCAGCCCACTAGCGGAACAAGAGAGGGGGTACTTC. This codes for CASSPLAEQERGYF.

The chain links TRBV14 to TRBJ2-7, with 7 positions matching TRBD1. The V gene end was trimmed by 0 bases and the J gene end by 9 bases; junction bases not matched to a gene: 11. The germline CDR1 and CDR2 sequences are SGHDN and FVKESK. The CDR3 is 15 amino acids. CDR3 residues: CASSQDSAGDRVQYF. The CDR3 DNA reads as TGTGCCAGCAGCCAAGATTCGGCAGGGGACAGAGTGCAGTACTTC.

The gene calls are TRBV2 and TRBJ2-7, with 8 bases lining up with TRBD1. Germline CDR1 SNHLY, CDR2 FYNNEI. Losses at the gene ends were 8 bases for V and 3 bases for J; bases not matched to a gene: 15. The CDR3 extends over 16 amino acids. The chain's CDR3 is CASGGQGASADYEQYF. The CDR3 DNA is TGTGCCAGCGGTGGGCAGGGGGCTAGCGCCGACTACGAGCAGTACTTC.

The V call is TRBV5-1, the J call TRBJ2-1; weak D call: TRBD2 (5 bases). CDR1 and CDR2 (germline): SGHRS, YFSETQ. The V end lost 4 bases, the J end lost 9 bases, and 17 bases lay between the germline ends. The CDR3 totals 14 residues. The CDR3, as DNA: TGCGCCAGCAGCCCCATCTCCTCCAGCGGTGAGCAGTTCTTC. This codes for CASSPISSSGEQFF. Based on the CDR3 plus reference TRBV5-1 and TRBJ2-1, the full variable domain is KAGVTQTPRYLIKTRGQQVTLSCSPISGHRSVSWYQQTPGQGLQFLFEYFSETQRNKGNFPGRFSGRQFSNSRSEMNVSTLELGDSALYLCASSPISSSGEQFFGPGTRLTVL.

The chain joins TRBV28 to TRBJ1-2; D is uncertain. This CDR3 spans 14 amino acids. Germline lookup yields CDR1 MDHEN and CDR2 SYDVKM. V lost 8 bases and J 7 bases, leaving 20 bases between the germline ends. The CDR3 region has the DNA TGTGCCAGCTTCTCAGGCCTTCCTTCGGTTGGCTACACCTTC. This gives the protein CASFSGLPSVGYTF.